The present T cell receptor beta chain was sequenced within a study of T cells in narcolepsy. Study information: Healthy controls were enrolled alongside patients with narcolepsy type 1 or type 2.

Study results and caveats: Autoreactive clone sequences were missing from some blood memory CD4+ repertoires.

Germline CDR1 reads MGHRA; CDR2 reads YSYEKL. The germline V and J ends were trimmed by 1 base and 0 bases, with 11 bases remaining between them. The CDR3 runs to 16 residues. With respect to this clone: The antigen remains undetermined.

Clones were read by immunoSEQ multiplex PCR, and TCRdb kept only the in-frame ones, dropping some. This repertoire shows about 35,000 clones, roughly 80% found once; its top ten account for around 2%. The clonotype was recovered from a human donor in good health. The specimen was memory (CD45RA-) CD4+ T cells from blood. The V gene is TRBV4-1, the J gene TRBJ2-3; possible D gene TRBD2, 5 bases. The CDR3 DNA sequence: TGCGCCAGCAGCCAAGCACGCAGCGGTAGCACAGATACGCAGTATTTT. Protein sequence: CASSQARSGSTDTQYF.